The 20 T cell receptor beta chains given below trace back to one sample, sequenced in a study of neurological immune-mediated disorders. This sample's time point: longitudinal time-point 2. TCRdb re-derived calls from the 5' RACE reads in MiXCR, one entry per CDR3 protein. Among roughly 34,000 distinct CDR3 sequences, 10% to 15% were seen once, and the ten largest hold under 2.5%. Sequencing input: PBMCs. The receptor set was obtained from a woman between 40 and 55 years old in good health.

This clonotype was seen at least ten times. The chain couples TRBV7-2 to TRBJ2-7; no firm D call. Germline CDR1 is SGHTA and CDR2 is FQGNSA. This CDR3 is 16 amino acids long. V lost 5 bases, J lost 0 bases, and 17 bases lay in between. CDR3 residues: CASSAAPPGLSYEQYF. Written as DNA, the CDR3 is TGTGCCAGCAGCGCAGCACCCCCCGGCCTCTCCTACGAGCAGTACTTC.

This clonotype was counted many times. The chain couples TRBV4-3 to TRBJ2-4; D unresolved. The CDR3 loop spans 15 amino acids. Per the germline V gene, CDR1 is LGHNA and CDR2 is YSLEER. V gave up 0 bases and J gave up 3 bases, with 9 bases separating them. The CDR3 here is CASSQDRWDKNIQYF. The CDR3 nucleotides read TGCGCCAGCAGCCAAGATCGGTGGGACAAAAACATTCAGTACTTC.

This clonotype appeared many times. This chain connects TRBV6-2 or TRBV6-3 to TRBJ2-1, with D perhaps assigned TRBD1 or TRBD2 (6 bases each). In germline, CDR1 is MNHEY, CDR2 SVGEGT. This CDR3 has 12 residues. V lost 2 bases and J lost 14, with 13 bases in between. CDR3 amino acids: CASSYRGLSEFF. The CDR3 nucleotides read TGTGCCAGCAGTTACCGGGGGCTAAGCGAGTTCTTC.

This clonotype came up many times. The CDR3: CASSPTTGTGGSGANVLTF. The DNA of the CDR3 is TGTGCCAGCTCACCAACCACCGGGACGGGGGGATCTGGGGCCAACGTCCTGACTTTC. V gene TRBV18 combines with J gene TRBJ2-6; the match to TRBD2 covers 7 bases. Germline CDR1 is KGHSH and CDR2 is LQKENI. The CDR3 has 19 amino acids. The ends lost 2 bases at V and 1 base at J; junction bases unmatched: 11.

There are many counts of this clonotype. The J gene is TRBJ1-2, the V gene TRBV20-1; D is unresolved. Trimming stripped 5 bases from V and 5 bases from J, with 18 bases between. Germline V gene lookup returns CDR1 DFQATT and CDR2 SNEGSKA (reference sequence). The CDR3 spans 14 residues. CDR3 loop: CSAPEREFSYGYTF. Here the CDR3 DNA reads TGCAGTGCTCCCGAGAGGGAATTTTCTTATGGCTACACCTTC.

This clonotype was observed at least ten times. V is TRBV6-5 and J is TRBJ1-5, with D possibly being TRBD1 (6 bases). CDR3 length: 15 amino acids. Trimming stripped 3 bases from V and 7 bases from J, with 16 bases between. Germline loops: CDR1 MNHEY, CDR2 SVGAGI. CDR3 sequence: CASSYSRGSGQPQHF. CDR3 in DNA: TGTGCCAGCAGTTATTCCAGGGGTTCGGGGCAGCCCCAGCATTTT.

This clonotype was counted ten times or more. V usage is TRBV5-6 and J usage is TRBJ2-3; 10 bases agree with TRBD2. CDR3 length: 16 amino acids. Germline V gives CDR1 SGHDT, CDR2 YYEEEE. Trimming removed 2 bases from V and 0 bases from J; junction bases left unmatched: 3. CDR3 nucleotides: TGTGCCAGCAGCTTTCCTAGCGGGAGCAGCACAGATACGCAGTATTTT. It encodes CASSFPSGSSTDTQYF.

V and J are TRBV4-3 and TRBJ2-3, with D tentatively TRBD2 (6 bases). This CDR3 contains 13 residues. CDR1 is LGHNA and CDR2 is YSLEER in the germline V gene. V was cut by 1 base and J by 4 bases, with 6 bases left in between. Here the CDR3 DNA reads TGCGCCAGCAGCCAAGGGGAGGCAGATACGCAGTATTTT. Residues: CASSQGEADTQYF.

The V gene is TRBV5-7, the J gene TRBJ2-4; the match to TRBD2 covers 8 bases. TRBV5-7 qualifies as an ORF whose function is uncertain. The CDR3 extends over 16 amino acids. The V gene end was trimmed by 1 base and the J gene end by 0 bases; junction bases not matched to a gene: 3. CDR3 loop: CASSLWAGGAKNIQYF. The CDR3 DNA reads TGTGCCAGCAGCTTGTGGGCGGGAGGAGCCAAAAACATTCAGTACTTC.

Judged by abundance, this clonotype is medium-sized. The chain joins TRBV27 to TRBJ2-1; 10 bases are shared with TRBD2. Germline V CDR1 and CDR2: MNHEY, SMNVEV (reference sequence). The CDR3 is 15 residues long. J lost 10 bases, V lost 3 bases, and 9 bases had no gene match. The CDR3 loop is CASSLSGGAGGEQFF. The CDR3, as DNA: TGTGCCAGCAGTTTGAGCGGGGGGGCCGGAGGGGAGCAGTTCTTC.

The table lists this clonotype with many counts. The genes are TRBV7-2 and TRBJ1-2; the D gene is possibly TRBD1 (5 bases). Trimming left V 2 bases short and J 8 bases short, with 18 bases between. The CDR3 covers 15 residues. Germline values: CDR1 SGHTA, CDR2 FQGNSA. This chain's CDR3 is CASSLTWGGRWGYTF. In DNA, the CDR3 is TGTGCCAGCAGCTTAACGTGGGGGGGGAGGTGGGGCTACACCTTC.

This clonotype has ten or more counts. The chain recombines TRBV5-1 with TRBJ2-7; TRBD2 aligns across 7 bases. The V gene's germline CDR1 is SGHRS and CDR2 YFSETQ. The CDR3 loop spans 14 amino acids. With 5 bases clipped from V and 3 bases from J, the junction kept 8 bases outside the gene matches. The CDR3 protein is CASRSVGRNYEQYF. The CDR3 nucleotides are TGCGCCAGCAGGTCGGTCGGGAGGAACTACGAGCAGTACTTC.

At least ten counts were recorded for this clonotype. The chain links TRBV6-5 to TRBJ2-3; 8 bases fit TRBD1. The CDR3 spans 15 residues. The germline CDR1 and CDR2 sequences are MNHEY and SVGAGI. With 7 bases clipped from V and 0 bases from J, the junction kept 6 bases outside the gene matches. This chain's CDR3 is CASTLTGDSTDTQYF. The CDR3 bases are TGTGCCAGCACCCTGACAGGGGACAGCACAGATACGCAGTATTTT.

This clonotype was recorded at least ten times. This rearrangement joins TRBV12-3 or TRBV12-4 to TRBJ2-3, with D perhaps TRBD1 or TRBD2 (6 bases each). CDR3 length: 14 amino acids. V lost 3 bases and J lost 6, with 13 bases in between. CDR3 region: CASSLEGVGDTQYF. The CDR3 DNA sequence: TGTGCCAGCAGTTTGGAGGGGGTTGGCGATACGCAGTATTTT.

This clonotype was observed at least ten times. The chain combines TRBV4-3 with TRBJ2-4; 7 positions match TRBD2. Trimming removed 0 bases from V and 5 bases from J; junction bases left unmatched: 16. The germline CDR1 and CDR2 sequences are LGHNA and YSLEER. The CDR3 loop spans 19 amino acids. The CDR3, as DNA: TGCGCCAGCAGCCAAGATCTGAGACGACCGGGGGGAGGCCAAAACATTCAGTACTTC. Protein sequence: CASSQDLRRPGGGQNIQYF.

The sample holds many counts of this clonotype. The chain recombines TRBV20-1 with TRBJ2-2; D may be TRBD1 (6 bases). In germline, CDR1 is DFQATT, CDR2 SNEGSKA (reference sequence). The CDR3 extends over 14 amino acids. V was clipped by 0 bases and J by 2 bases, with 7 bases between them. The CDR3 DNA reads as TGCAGTGCTAGAGACAGGGGAAACACCGGGGAGCTGTTTTTT. The encoded protein is CSARDRGNTGELFF.

This clonotype was counted many times. The rearrangement links TRBV7-9 to TRBJ1-4; the D gene is possibly TRBD1 (5 bases). The germline V gene encodes CDR1 SEHNR and CDR2 FQNEAQ (reference sequence). This CDR3 contains 14 residues. V was cut by 4 bases and J by 5 bases, with 11 bases left in between. The CDR3 is CASSSRGENEKLFF. The CDR3 DNA follows: TGTGCCAGCAGCTCCCGAGGGGAAAATGAAAAACTGTTTTTT.

In its sample, this clonotype was seen many times. The chain combines TRBV9 with TRBJ1-2; D is undetermined. This CDR3 comprises 16 residues. Germline-derived CDR1 and CDR2 are SGDLS and YYNGEE. V was cut by 3 bases and J by 0 bases, with 15 bases left in between. The chain's CDR3 is CASSARGAGANYGYTF. In DNA, the CDR3 is TGTGCCAGCAGCGCCAGAGGCGCAGGAGCTAACTATGGCTACACCTTC.

This clonotype was seen many times. The gene calls are TRBV12-3 or TRBV12-4 and TRBJ1-2; a possible D gene is TRBD1 (6 bases). Trimming took 6 bases from V and 7 from J, leaving 15 bases between them. This CDR3 comprises 13 residues. CDR3 sequence reads: CASRQDRWSGYTF. The CDR3, as DNA: TGTGCCAGCAGACAGGACAGATGGTCTGGCTACACCTTC.

About this clonotype: Given the absence of the conserved phenylalanine or tryptophan at the CDR3 end, a read error is likely. Because the CDR3's place on the DNA is in doubt, the DNA is left out and the CDR3 is given as listed by TCRdb. CDR3 loop: CASSALGLAG. The rearrangement joins TRBV4-2 to TRBJ2-7; TRBD2, as called in the table, went unchecked against the DNA. The V gene's germline CDR1 is LGHNA and CDR2 YNFKEQ. The CDR3 is made up of 10 amino acids, end residues included.